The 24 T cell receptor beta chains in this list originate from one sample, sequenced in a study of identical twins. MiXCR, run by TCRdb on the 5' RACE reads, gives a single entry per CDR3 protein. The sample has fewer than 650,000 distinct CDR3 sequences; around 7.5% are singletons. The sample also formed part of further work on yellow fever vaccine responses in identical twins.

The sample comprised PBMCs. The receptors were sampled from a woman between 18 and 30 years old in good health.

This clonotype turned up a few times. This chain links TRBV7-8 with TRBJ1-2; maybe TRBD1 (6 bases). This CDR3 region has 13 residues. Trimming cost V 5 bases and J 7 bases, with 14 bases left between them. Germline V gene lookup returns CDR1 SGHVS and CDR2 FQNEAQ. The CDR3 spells CASSAQGQGGYTF. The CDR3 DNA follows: TGTGCCAGCAGCGCCCAGGGGCAGGGTGGCTACACCTTC.

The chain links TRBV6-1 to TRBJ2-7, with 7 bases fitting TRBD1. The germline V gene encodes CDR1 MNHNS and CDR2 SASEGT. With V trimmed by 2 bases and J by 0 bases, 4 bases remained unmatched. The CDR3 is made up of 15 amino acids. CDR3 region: CASSEKRGLSYEQYF. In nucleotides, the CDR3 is TGTGCCAGCAGTGAAAAGAGGGGGCTCTCCTACGAGCAGTACTTC.

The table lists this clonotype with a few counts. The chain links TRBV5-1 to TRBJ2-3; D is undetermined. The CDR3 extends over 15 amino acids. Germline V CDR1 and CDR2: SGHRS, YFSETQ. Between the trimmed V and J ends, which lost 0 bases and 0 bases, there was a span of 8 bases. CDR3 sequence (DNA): TGCGCCAGCAGCTTGGTTAACCCTAGCACAGATACGCAGTATTTT. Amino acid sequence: CASSLVNPSTDTQYF.

CDR3 sequence (DNA): TGTGCCAGCAGTTTGGGCAGACCAAATTCACCCCTCCACTTT. Amino acids: CASSLGRPNSPLHF. V usage is TRBV12-3 or TRBV12-4 and J usage is TRBJ1-6; D ambiguous. Trimming left V 3 bases short and J 7 bases short, with 10 bases between. CDR3 length equals 14 residues.

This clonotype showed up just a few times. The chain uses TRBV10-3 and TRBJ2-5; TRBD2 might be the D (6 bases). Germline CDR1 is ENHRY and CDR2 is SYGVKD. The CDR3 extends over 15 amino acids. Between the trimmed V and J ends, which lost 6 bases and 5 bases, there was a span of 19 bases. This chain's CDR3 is CAISGGRGDLETQYF. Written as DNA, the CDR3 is TGTGCCATCAGCGGGGGACGTGGCGACTTGGAGACCCAGTACTTC.

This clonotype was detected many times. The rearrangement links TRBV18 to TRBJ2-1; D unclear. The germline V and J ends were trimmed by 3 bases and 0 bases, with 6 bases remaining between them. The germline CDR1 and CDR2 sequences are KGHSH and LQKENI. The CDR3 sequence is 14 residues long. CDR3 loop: CASSPPSSYNEQFF. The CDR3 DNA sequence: TGTGCCAGCTCACCCCCCAGCTCCTACAATGAGCAGTTCTTC.

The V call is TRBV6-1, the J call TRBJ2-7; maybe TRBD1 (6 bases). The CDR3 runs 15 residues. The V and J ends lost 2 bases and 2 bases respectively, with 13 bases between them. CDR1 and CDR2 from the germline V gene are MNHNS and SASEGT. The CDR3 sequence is CASSELQGTTYEQYF. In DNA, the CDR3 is TGTGCCAGCAGTGAACTACAGGGTACAACCTACGAGCAGTACTTC.

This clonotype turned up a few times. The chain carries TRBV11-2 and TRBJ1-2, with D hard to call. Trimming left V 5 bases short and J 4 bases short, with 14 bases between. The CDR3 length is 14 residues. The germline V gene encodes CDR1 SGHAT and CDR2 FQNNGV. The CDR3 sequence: CASSPPSTGYGYTF. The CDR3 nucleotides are TGTGCCAGCAGCCCACCCTCAACCGGCTATGGCTACACCTTC.

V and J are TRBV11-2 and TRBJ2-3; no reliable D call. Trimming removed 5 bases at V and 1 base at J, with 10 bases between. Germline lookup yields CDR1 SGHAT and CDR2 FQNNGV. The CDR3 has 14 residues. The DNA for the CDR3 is TGTGCCAGCAGCCGATTGAAACGCACAGATACGCAGTATTTT. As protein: CASSRLKRTDTQYF.

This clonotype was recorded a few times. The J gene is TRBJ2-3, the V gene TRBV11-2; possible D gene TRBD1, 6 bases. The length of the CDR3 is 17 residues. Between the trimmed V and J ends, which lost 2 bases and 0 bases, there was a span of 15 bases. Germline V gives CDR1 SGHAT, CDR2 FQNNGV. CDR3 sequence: CASSLRFLGASTDTQYF. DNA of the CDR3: TGTGCCAGCAGCTTAAGGTTTTTGGGGGCAAGCACAGATACGCAGTATTTT.

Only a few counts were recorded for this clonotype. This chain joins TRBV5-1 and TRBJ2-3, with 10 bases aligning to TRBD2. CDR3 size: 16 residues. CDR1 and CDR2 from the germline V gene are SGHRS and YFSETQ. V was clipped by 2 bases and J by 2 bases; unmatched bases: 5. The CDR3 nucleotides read TGCGCCAGCAGCTTCAATAGCGGGGGGTTCACAGATACGCAGTATTTT. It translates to CASSFNSGGFTDTQYF.

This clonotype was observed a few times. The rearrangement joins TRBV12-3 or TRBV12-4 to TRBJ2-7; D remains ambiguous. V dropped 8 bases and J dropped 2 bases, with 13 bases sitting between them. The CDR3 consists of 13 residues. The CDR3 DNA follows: TGTGCCAGCGGGTTAAGGTTCCCCTACGAGCAGTACTTC. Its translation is CASGLRFPYEQYF.

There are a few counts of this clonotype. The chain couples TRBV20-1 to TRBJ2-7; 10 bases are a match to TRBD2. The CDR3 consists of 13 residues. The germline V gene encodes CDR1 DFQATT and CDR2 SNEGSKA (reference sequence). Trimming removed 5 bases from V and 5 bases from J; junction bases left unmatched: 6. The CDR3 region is CSAPSGSSNEQYF. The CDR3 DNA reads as TGCAGTGCTCCTAGCGGGAGTAGCAACGAGCAGTACTTC.

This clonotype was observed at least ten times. DNA of the CDR3: TGTGCCAGCAGTATCGTCCCTAACTATGGCTACACCTTC. Protein product: CASSIVPNYGYTF. The chain links TRBV12-3 or TRBV12-4 to TRBJ1-2; no clear D. This CDR3 comprises 13 residues. Trimming took off 5 bases at V and 0 bases at J, with 7 bases between the two ends.

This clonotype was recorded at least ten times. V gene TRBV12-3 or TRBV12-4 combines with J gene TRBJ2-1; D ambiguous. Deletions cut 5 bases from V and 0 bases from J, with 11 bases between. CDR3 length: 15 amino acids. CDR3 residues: CASSPLGGSYNEQFF. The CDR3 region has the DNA TGTGCCAGCAGTCCCCTCGGTGGCTCCTACAATGAGCAGTTCTTC.

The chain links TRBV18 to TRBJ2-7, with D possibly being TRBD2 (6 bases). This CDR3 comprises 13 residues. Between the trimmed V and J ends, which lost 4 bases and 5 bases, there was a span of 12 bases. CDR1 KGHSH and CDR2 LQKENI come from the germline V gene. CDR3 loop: CASSQFGGNEQYV. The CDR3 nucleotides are TGTGCCAGCTCACAGTTTGGAGGGAACGAGCAGTACGTC.

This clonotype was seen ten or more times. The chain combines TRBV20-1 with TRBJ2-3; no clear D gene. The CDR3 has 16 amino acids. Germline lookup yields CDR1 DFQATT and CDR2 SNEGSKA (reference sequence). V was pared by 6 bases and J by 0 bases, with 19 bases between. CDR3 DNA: TGCAGTGCCGACCCTTGGGCGGATTATAGCACAGATACGCAGTATTTT. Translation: CSADPWADYSTDTQYF.

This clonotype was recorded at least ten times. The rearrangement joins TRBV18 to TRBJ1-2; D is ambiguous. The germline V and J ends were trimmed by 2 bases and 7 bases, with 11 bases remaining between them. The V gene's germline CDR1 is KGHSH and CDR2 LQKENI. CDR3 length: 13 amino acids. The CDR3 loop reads CASSPGMAGGYTF. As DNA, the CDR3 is TGTGCCAGCTCACCAGGGATGGCAGGTGGCTACACCTTC.

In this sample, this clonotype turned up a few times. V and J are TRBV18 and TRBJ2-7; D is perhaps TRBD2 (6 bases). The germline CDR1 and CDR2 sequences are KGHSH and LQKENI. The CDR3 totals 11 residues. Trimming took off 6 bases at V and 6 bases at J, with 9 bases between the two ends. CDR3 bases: TGTGCCAGCTCGCCGGGAGTCGAGCAGTACGTC. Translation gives CASSPGVEQYV.

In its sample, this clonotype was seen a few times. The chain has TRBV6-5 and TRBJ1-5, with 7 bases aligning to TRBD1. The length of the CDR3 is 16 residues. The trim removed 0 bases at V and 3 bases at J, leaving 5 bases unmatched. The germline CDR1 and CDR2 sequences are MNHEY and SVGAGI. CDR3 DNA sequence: TGTGCCAGCAGTTACTCAAAGACAGGGCTCAATCAGCCCCAGCATTTT. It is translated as CASSYSKTGLNQPQHF.

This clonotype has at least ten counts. The CDR3 DNA is TGTGCCAGCTCCCCGCCCCACGAGCAGTACTTC. Translating it yields CASSPPHEQYF. The chain uses TRBV18 and TRBJ2-7; D unclear. V was clipped by 6 bases and J by 5 bases, with 8 bases between them. The V gene's germline CDR1 is KGHSH and CDR2 LQKENI. The length of the CDR3 is 11 residues. The full variable domain, its missing parts supplied by reference TRBV18 and TRBJ2-7, is NAGVMQNPRHLVRRRGQEARLRCSPMKGHSHVYWYRQLPEEGLKFMVYLQKENIIDESGMPKERFSAEFPKEGPSILRIQQVVRGDSAAYFCASSPPHEQYFGPGTRLTVT.

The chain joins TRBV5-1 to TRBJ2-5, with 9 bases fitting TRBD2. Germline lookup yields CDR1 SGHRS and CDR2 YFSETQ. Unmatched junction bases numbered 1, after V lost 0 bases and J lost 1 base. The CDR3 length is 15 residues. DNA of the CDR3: TGCGCCAGCAGCTTGGTTAGCGGGAGCCAAGAGACCCAGTACTTC. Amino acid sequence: CASSLVSGSQETQYF.

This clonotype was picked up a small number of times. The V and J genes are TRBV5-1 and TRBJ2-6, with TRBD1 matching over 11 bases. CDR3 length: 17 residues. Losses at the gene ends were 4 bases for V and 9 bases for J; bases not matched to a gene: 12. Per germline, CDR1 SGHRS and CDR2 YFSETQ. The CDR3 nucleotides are TGCGCCAGCAGCCCGCGAACCGGGACAGGGGGTTTCAACGTCCTGACTTTC. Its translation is CASSPRTGTGGFNVLTF.

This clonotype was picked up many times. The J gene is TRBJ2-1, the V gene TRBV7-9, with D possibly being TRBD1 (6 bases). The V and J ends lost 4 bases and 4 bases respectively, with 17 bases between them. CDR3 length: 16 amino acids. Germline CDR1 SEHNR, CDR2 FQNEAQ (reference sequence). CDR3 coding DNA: TGTGCCAGCAGCTGGCCTCCGGGACAAACTTACAATGAGCAGTTCTTC. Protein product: CASSWPPGQTYNEQFF. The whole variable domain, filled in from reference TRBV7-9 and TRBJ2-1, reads DTGVSQNPRHKITKRGQNVTFRCDPISEHNRLYWYRQTLGQGPEFLTYFQNEAQLEKSRLLSDRFSAERPKGSFSTLEIQRTEQGDSAMYLCASSWPPGQTYNEQFFGPGTRLTVL.